These 27 T cell receptor beta chains were all obtained from the same sample, sequenced in a study of cytomegalovirus exposure and HLA in healthy donors (dated by TCRdb to between 2016 and 2019). The library was obtained by the immunoSEQ multiplex PCR assay. For the multiplex PCR, a mixture combining 60 forward primers for TCR Vbeta segments and 13 reverse primers for TCR Jbeta segments was used. Sourced from immuneACCESS, this table was stored by TCRdb with only in-frame sequences that have V and J called. A share of the clones is absent; for the studies checked, an unresolved V gene accounts for under half, and the remainder has no known explanation. This sample is represented by approximately 160,000 clones; around four fifths of them were singletons. Of the sample, less than 10% is held by the ten largest clones. The sequenced sample was PBMCs. The receptor source for this set is a man aged 18 to 29 in good health and CMV-seropositive.

V usage is TRBV6-5 and J usage is TRBJ2-1; the match to TRBD2 covers 9 bases. This CDR3 is built from 16 residues. The germline gives CDR1 MNHEY, CDR2 SVGAGI. After removal of 4 bases from V and 9 bases from J, the junction contained 13 bases not matched to a gene. The CDR3 loop reads CASSSPGTSPHGEQFF. The DNA of the CDR3 is TGTGCCAGCAGTTCCCCCGGGACTAGCCCTCATGGTGAGCAGTTCTTC.

The chain combines TRBV2 with TRBJ2-2; the D gene is possibly TRBD2 (5 bases). The V end was cut by 7 bases, the J end by 1 base, with 7 bases between. This CDR3 region has 13 residues. Germline CDR1 is SNHLY and CDR2 is FYNNEI. The CDR3 loop reads CASKRQNTGELFF. CDR3 coding DNA: TGTGCCAGCAAGCGGCAGAACACCGGGGAGCTGTTTTTT.

The chain links TRBV6-5 to TRBJ1-2, with no clear D. CDR3 length: 11 residues. V was shortened by 4 bases and J by 2 bases, with 2 bases between the two germline ends. CDR1 is MNHEY and CDR2 is SVGAGI in the germline V gene. The CDR3 sequence is CASSSNYGYTF. The CDR3 DNA reads as TGTGCCAGCAGTTCAAACTATGGCTACACCTTC.

V and J are TRBV9 and TRBJ1-2, with 7 bases that match TRBD1. Germline V CDR1 and CDR2: SGDLS, YYNGEE. Trimming removed 4 bases from V and 8 bases from J; junction bases left unmatched: 8. This CDR3 contains 13 residues. Here the CDR3 reads CASSPTGSAGYTF. Here the CDR3 DNA reads TGTGCCAGCAGCCCGACAGGGAGTGCGGGCTACACCTTC.

The chain employs TRBV19 and TRBJ2-3; D is perhaps TRBD2 (7 bases). Germline lookup yields CDR1 LNHDA and CDR2 SQIVND (reference sequence). The CDR3 totals 18 residues. V dropped 2 bases and J dropped 5 bases, with 23 bases sitting between them. The CDR3 spells CASSIWVGGGDPGDTQYF. In nucleotides, the CDR3 is TGTGCCAGTAGTATATGGGTTGGGGGGGGCGACCCGGGAGATACGCAGTATTTT.

The chain joins TRBV6-5 to TRBJ1-5; 8 bases are a match to TRBD1. Germline V lookup: CDR1 MNHEY, CDR2 SVGAGI. The CDR3 has 13 residues. The ends lost 5 bases at V and 6 bases at J; junction bases unmatched: 3. The CDR3 reads CASSVDRAQPQHF. DNA for the CDR3: TGTGCCAGCAGTGTGGACAGGGCTCAGCCCCAGCATTTT.

A word on this clone: Different DNA sequences within this sample yield the same CDR3. CDR3: CASTDATSGGANEQFF. CDR3 bases: TGTGCCAGCACCGATGCGACTAGCGGGGGTGCAAATGAGCAGTTCTTC. V gene TRBV6-6 combines with J gene TRBJ2-1; 12 bases agree with TRBD2. Germline CDR1 reads MNHNY; CDR2 reads SVGAGI (reference sequence). The length of the CDR3 is 16 residues. Trimming took 7 bases from V and 7 from J; bases not matched to a gene: 11.

This chain uses TRBV5-1 with TRBJ2-5; weak D call: TRBD2 (6 bases). Germline V gives CDR1 SGHRS, CDR2 YFSETQ. This CDR3 contains 15 residues. V shed 1 base and J shed 3 bases, with 13 bases lying between them. This CDR3 reads CASSLSRGPEETQYF. DNA for the CDR3: TGCGCCAGCAGCTTGTCGCGGGGCCCTGAAGAGACCCAGTACTTC. The full variable domain, in which reference TRBV5-1 and TRBJ2-5 provide the parts outside the CDR3, is KAGVTQTPRYLIKTRGQQVTLSCSPISGHRSVSWYQQTPGQGLQFLFEYFSETQRNKGNFPGRFSGRQFSNSRSEMNVSTLELGDSALYLCASSLSRGPEETQYFGPGTRLLVL.

This chain links TRBV11-2 with TRBJ2-4; 7 bases line up with TRBD1. Germline values: CDR1 SGHAT, CDR2 FQNNGV. Trimming took 3 bases from V and 4 from J; bases not matched to a gene: 9. The CDR3 length is 16 residues. The CDR3 sequence is CASSFDLQGTKNIQYF. CDR3 nucleotides: TGTGCCAGCAGCTTTGACTTACAGGGGACAAAAAACATTCAGTACTTC. Full variable domain (rest looked up from reference TRBV11-2 and TRBJ2-4): EAGVAQSPRYKIIEKRQSVAFWCNPISGHATLYWYQQILGQGPKLLIQFQNNGVVDDSQLPKDRFSAERLKGVDSTLKIQPAKLEDSAVYLCASSFDLQGTKNIQYFGAGTRLSVL.

This clone was observed a handful of times. The chain links TRBV13 to TRBJ2-7; possible D gene TRBD2, 7 bases. The CDR3 spans 15 residues. Germline V gene sequence: CDR1 PRHDT, CDR2 FYEKMQ (reference sequence). V was shortened by 5 bases and J by 4 bases, with 18 bases between the two germline ends. In DNA, the CDR3 is TGTGCCAGCAGCCAGAGGGGGGGGATAAGGTACGAGCAGTACTTC. Amino acid sequence: CASSQRGGIRYEQYF.

The chain employs TRBV7-9 and TRBJ1-1, with 8 bases lining up with TRBD1. Germline CDR1 and CDR2: SEHNR and FQNEAQ (reference sequence). V was pared by 5 bases and J by 0 bases, with 5 bases of the junction left unmatched. CDR3 length equals 15 residues. DNA for the CDR3: TGTGCCAGCAGCCCAAGACAGGGGATGAACACTGAAGCTTTCTTT. This gives the protein CASSPRQGMNTEAFF.

This chain connects TRBV7-9 to TRBJ1-2; 7 bases line up with TRBD1. The CDR3 contains 16 residues. The germline gives CDR1 SEHNR, CDR2 FQNEAQ (reference sequence). V was pared by 6 bases and J by 3 bases, with 13 bases of the junction left unmatched. CDR3: CASRVHDDREDYGYTF. The CDR3 DNA follows: TGTGCCAGCAGGGTCCACGACGACAGGGAGGACTATGGCTACACCTTC.

The genes are TRBV7-9 and TRBJ2-5; TRBD1 agrees at 7 bases. Germline trimming cut 3 bases from V and 1 base from J; bases unmatched to any gene: 5. There are 15 residues in the CDR3. From germline, CDR1 is SEHNR and CDR2 FQNEAQ (reference sequence). The CDR3 nucleotides are TGTGCCAGCAGCTTGACAGGGCCTCCCCAAGAGACCCAGTACTTC. Residues: CASSLTGPPQETQYF. Variable domain in full (rest from reference TRBV7-9 and TRBJ2-5): DTGVSQNPRHKITKRGQNVTFRCDPISEHNRLYWYRQTLGQGPEFLTYFQNEAQLEKSRLLSDRFSAERPKGSFSTLEIQRTEQGDSAMYLCASSLTGPPQETQYFGPGTRLLVL.

This clone was seen a few times. V gene TRBV5-6 combines with J gene TRBJ1-1; D gene ambiguous. CDR3 size: 12 residues. Trimming took off 3 bases at V and 6 bases at J, with 9 bases between the two ends. From germline, CDR1 is SGHDT and CDR2 YYEEEE. The CDR3 sequence: CASSWSGAEAFF. The CDR3 bases are TGTGCCAGCAGCTGGAGCGGAGCTGAAGCTTTCTTT.

V and J are TRBV5-4 and TRBJ2-3; 7 nucleotides match TRBD2. The V gene end was trimmed by 5 bases and the J gene end by 0 bases; junction bases not matched to a gene: 3. The CDR3 runs to 14 residues. CDR1 is SGHNT and CDR2 is YYREEE in the germline V gene (reference sequence). The CDR3 DNA is TGTGCCAGCAGTTGGGACTACAGCACAGATACGCAGTATTTT. The encoded protein is CASSWDYSTDTQYF.

About this clone itself: The CDR3 ends on some other residue instead of the conserved phenylalanine or tryptophan, so this is likely a read error. This chain links TRBV5-1 with TRBJ1-6, with TRBD1 matching 7 bases. The V gene end was trimmed by 4 bases and the J gene end by 14 bases; junction bases not matched to a gene: 15. Germline assignment: CDR1 SGHRS and CDR2 YFSETQ. The CDR3 runs 15 residues. The CDR3 loop is CASSPMDRSFWTLHL. The CDR3, as DNA: TGCGCCAGCAGCCCTATGGACAGGTCCTTTTGGACCCTCCACCTT.

The chain links TRBV18 to TRBJ2-2; 8 bases line up with TRBD1. This CDR3 comprises 15 residues. CDR1 KGHSH and CDR2 LQKENI come from the germline V gene. V lost 3 bases, J lost 2 bases, and 2 bases stayed unmatched. CDR3: CASSPTGVNTGELFF. In nucleotides, the CDR3 is TGTGCCAGCTCACCGACAGGGGTAAACACCGGGGAGCTGTTTTTT.

The rearrangement joins TRBV29-1 to TRBJ1-1, with D perhaps matching TRBD1 (6 bases). Trimming removed 0 bases from V and 1 base from J, with 15 bases in between. The CDR3 is 16 residues long. Germline V gives CDR1 SQVTM, CDR2 ANQGSEA. Here the CDR3 DNA reads TGCAGCGTTGAAGATCCCCCGGACAGTGAGAACACTGAAGCTTTCTTT. Translation gives CSVEDPPDSENTEAFF.

This chain links TRBV2 with TRBJ2-7, with no clear D. The CDR3 sequence is 11 residues long. Trimming removed 7 bases from V and 6 bases from J, with 10 bases in between. Germline V gives CDR1 SNHLY, CDR2 FYNNEI. The CDR3 here is CASNLLAEQYF. CDR3 bases: TGTGCCAGCAACCTCCTGGCCGAGCAGTACTTC.

The sample holds many counts of this clone. The genes are TRBV19 and TRBJ2-4; D is unclear. The CDR3 extends over 14 amino acids. V lost 4 bases and J lost 2, with 9 bases in between. Germline values: CDR1 LNHDA, CDR2 SQIVND (reference sequence). Here the CDR3 reads CASSSQMTKNIQYF. In DNA form, the CDR3 reads TGTGCCAGTAGTAGCCAGATGACCAAAAACATTCAGTACTTC. The full variable domain, with the rest looked up from reference TRBV19 and TRBJ2-4, is DGGITQSPKYLFRKEGQNVTLSCEQNLNHDAMYWYRQDPGQGLRLIYYSQIVNDFQKGDIAEGYSVSREKKESFPLTVTSAQKNPTAFYLCASSSQMTKNIQYFGAGTRLSVL.

The genes are TRBV7-9 and TRBJ2-3, with a weak D call TRBD2 (6 bases). V was pared by 5 bases and J by 0 bases, with 18 bases between. This CDR3 comprises 17 residues. Germline V gives CDR1 SEHNR, CDR2 FQNEAQ (reference sequence). CDR3 DNA: TGTGCCAGCAGCCGAAGCAGTGGGGGGACTAGCACAGATACGCAGTATTTT. It is translated as CASSRSSGGTSTDTQYF. Using reference TRBV7-9 and TRBJ2-3 for the parts outside the CDR3, the full variable domain is DTGVSQNPRHKITKRGQNVTFRCDPISEHNRLYWYRQTLGQGPEFLTYFQNEAQLEKSRLLSDRFSAERPKGSFSTLEIQRTEQGDSAMYLCASSRSSGGTSTDTQYFGPGTRLTVL.

The V call is TRBV9, the J call TRBJ2-1; D gene uncertain. The germline CDR1 and CDR2 sequences are SGDLS and YYNGEE. The CDR3 covers 12 residues. V was clipped by 4 bases and J by 0 bases, with 2 bases between them. The CDR3 is CASSLSYNEQFF. DNA of the CDR3: TGTGCCAGCAGCCTCTCCTACAATGAGCAGTTCTTC.

The CDR3, as DNA: TGTGCCAGCAGCTTGGAGCAGGATAATGAAAAACTGTTTTTT. Protein product: CASSLEQDNEKLFF. The chain joins TRBV5-8 to TRBJ1-4; D is unclear. This CDR3 region has 14 residues. V shed 0 bases and J shed 4 bases, with 7 bases lying between them. CDR1 is SGHTS and CDR2 is YDEGEE in the germline V gene.

The chain links TRBV5-1 to TRBJ1-1; TRBD1 matches 8 bases. The CDR3 has 15 residues. V lost 4 bases, J lost 3 bases, and 8 bases stayed unmatched. Germline V gene sequence: CDR1 SGHRS, CDR2 YFSETQ. CDR3: CASSAKQGEYTEAFF. The CDR3 region has the DNA TGCGCCAGCAGCGCCAAACAGGGGGAGTACACTGAAGCTTTCTTT.

This clone was seen once. This sequence joins TRBV6-4 and TRBJ2-5; TRBD2 matches at 7 bases. Per germline, CDR1 MRHNA and CDR2 SNTAGT. This CDR3 region has 14 residues. V lost 4 bases and J lost 3; bases outside the gene matches: 5. The DNA of the CDR3 is TGTGCCAGCAGTGGGCGCGGGAGTAAAGAGACCCAGTACTTC. Protein product: CASSGRGSKETQYF.

This chain connects TRBV28 to TRBJ2-1, with a possible D match to TRBD2 (5 bases). Germline loops: CDR1 MDHEN, CDR2 SYDVKM. The length of the CDR3 is 22 residues. The germline V and J ends were trimmed by 5 bases and 7 bases, with 39 bases remaining between them. The CDR3 coding sequence is TGTGCCAGCAGTCAACGTCTTTTTTGGTTAATCCTCGAGGGCCAAGTAGCGAATGAGCAGTTCTTC. Protein sequence: CASSQRLFWLILEGQVANEQFF. The full variable domain, rest sourced from reference TRBV28 and TRBJ2-1, is DVKVTQSSRYLVKRTGEKVFLECVQDMDHENMFWYRQDPGLGLRLIYFSYDVKMKEKGDIPEGYSVSREKKERFSLILESASTNQTSMYLCASSQRLFWLILEGQVANEQFFGPGTRLTVL.

In the case of this clone: As the CDR3 is not closed by the conserved phenylalanine or tryptophan, this likely results from a read error. The genes are TRBV6-1 and TRBJ1-6; 7 nucleotides line up with TRBD1. Germline-derived CDR1 and CDR2 are MNHNS and SASEGT. The trim removed 7 bases at V and 5 bases at J, leaving 8 bases unmatched. This CDR3 is built from 15 residues. The CDR3 sequence: CASIRPDRDNSPLHL. Here the CDR3 DNA reads TGTGCCAGCATTAGACCAGACAGGGATAATTCACCCCTCCACCTT.